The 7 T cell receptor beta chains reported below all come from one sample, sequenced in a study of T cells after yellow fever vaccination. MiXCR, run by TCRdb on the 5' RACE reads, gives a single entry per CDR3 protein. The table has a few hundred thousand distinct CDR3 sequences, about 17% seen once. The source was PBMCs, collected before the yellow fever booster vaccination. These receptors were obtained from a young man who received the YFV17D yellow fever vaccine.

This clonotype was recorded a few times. CDR3 sequence reads: CASTPSPGQGDETQYF. The CDR3 DNA reads TGTGCCAGCACCCCTTCACCGGGACAGGGAGATGAGACCCAGTACTTC. The V gene is TRBV6-5, the J gene TRBJ2-5, with 9 nucleotides matching TRBD1. This CDR3 spans 16 amino acids. The ends lost 7 bases at V and 5 bases at J; junction bases unmatched: 14. Germline lookup yields CDR1 MNHEY and CDR2 SVGAGI.

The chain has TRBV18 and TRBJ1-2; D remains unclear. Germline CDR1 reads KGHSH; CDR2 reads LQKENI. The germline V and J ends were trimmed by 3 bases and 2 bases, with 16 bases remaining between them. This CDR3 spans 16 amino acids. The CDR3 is CASSPYSDIRNYGYTF. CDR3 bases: TGTGCCAGCTCACCTTACAGTGACATACGAAACTATGGCTACACCTTC.

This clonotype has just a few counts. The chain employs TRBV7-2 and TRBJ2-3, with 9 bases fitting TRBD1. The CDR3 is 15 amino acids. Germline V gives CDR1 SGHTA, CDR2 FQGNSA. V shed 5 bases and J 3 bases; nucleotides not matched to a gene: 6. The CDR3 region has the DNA TGTGCCAGCAGCGACAGGACAGGGGCAACAGATACGCAGTATTTT. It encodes CASSDRTGATDTQYF. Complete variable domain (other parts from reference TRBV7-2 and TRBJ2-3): GAGVSQSPSNKVTEKGKDVELRCDPISGHTALYWYRQSLGQGLEFLIYFQGNSAPDKSGLPSDRFSAERTGGSVSTLTIQRTQQEDSAVYLCASSDRTGATDTQYFGPGTRLTVL.

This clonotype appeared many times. This CDR3 reads CASSLGGHMNTEAFF. In DNA, the CDR3 is TGCGCCAGCAGCCTGGGGGGGCACATGAACACTGAAGCTTTCTTT. The V and J genes are TRBV5-1 and TRBJ1-1; the D gene is possibly TRBD1 (6 bases). This CDR3 comprises 15 residues. V was shortened by 4 bases and J by 0 bases, with 13 bases between the two germline ends. CDR1 and CDR2 (germline): SGHRS, YFSETQ.

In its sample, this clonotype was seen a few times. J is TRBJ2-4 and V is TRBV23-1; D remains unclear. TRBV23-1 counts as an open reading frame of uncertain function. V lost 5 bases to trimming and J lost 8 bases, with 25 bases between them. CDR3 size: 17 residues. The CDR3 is CASSIPVWPLPKDIQYF. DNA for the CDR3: TGCGCCAGCAGTATTCCCGTGTGGCCCTTGCCCAAGGACATTCAGTACTTC.

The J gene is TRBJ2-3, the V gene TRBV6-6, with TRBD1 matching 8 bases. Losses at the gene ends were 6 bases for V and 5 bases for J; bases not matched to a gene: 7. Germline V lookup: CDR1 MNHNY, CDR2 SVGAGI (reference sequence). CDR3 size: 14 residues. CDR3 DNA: TGTGCCAGCAGGGACGGACAGGGCGAAGATACGCAGTATTTT. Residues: CASRDGQGEDTQYF.

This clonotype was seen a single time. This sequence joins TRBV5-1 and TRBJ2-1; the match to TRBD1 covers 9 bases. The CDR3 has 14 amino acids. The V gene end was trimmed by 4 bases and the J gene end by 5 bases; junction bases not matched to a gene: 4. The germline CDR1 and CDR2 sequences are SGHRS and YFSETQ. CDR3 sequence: CASSPGTGNNEQFF. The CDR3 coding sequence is TGCGCCAGCAGCCCCGGGACAGGGAACAATGAGCAGTTCTTC. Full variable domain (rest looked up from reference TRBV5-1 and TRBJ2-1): KAGVTQTPRYLIKTRGQQVTLSCSPISGHRSVSWYQQTPGQGLQFLFEYFSETQRNKGNFPGRFSGRQFSNSRSEMNVSTLELGDSALYLCASSPGTGNNEQFFGPGTRLTVL.